This record looks at one T cell receptor (beta chain) sequence and its context. This sample is drawn from a study of T cells in Graves' hyperthyroidism and ophthalmopathy. There were TCR beta CDR3 regions amplified from RNA transcripts. TCR CDR3 underwent first-round RT-PCR with the HTBI primer set. TCRdb passed the multiplex PCR reads through MiXCR, listing each CDR3 protein once. This sample yields around 290,000 distinct CDR3 sequences, of which 13% are seen a single time; almost 8% belongs to the top ten. Per germline, CDR1 GTSNPN and CDR2 SVGIG (reference sequence). V shed 1 base, J shed 8 bases, and the junction held 13 bases outside the gene matches. This CDR3 is built from 15 residues.

The genes are TRBV30 and TRBJ1-2, with 7 bases fitting TRBD1. This clonotype was obtained from a woman between 25 and 40 years old with Graves' hyperthyroidism that later progressed to Graves' ophthalmopathy. Sequencing was performed on blood. Written as DNA, the CDR3 is TGTGCCTGGAGTGATTCGGTTTATGGAGGGGGCGGCTACACCTTC. Amino acids: CAWSDSVYGGGGYTF.